The text below deals with one T cell receptor (beta chain). Its antigen is not identified. CDR1 and CDR2 from the germline V gene are MNHEY and SVGAGI. The CDR3 is 13 amino acids. TCRdb re-called the 5' RACE reads and gives one entry per CDR3 protein, without DNA. The sample data list a few hundred thousand distinct CDR3 sequences. This sample was included in a study of monozygotic twins with inflammatory bowel disease. Points from the study as a whole: Among T cells, the various subtypes were not distinguishable.

One blood sample of around 2.5 ml was taken from each donor. J is TRBJ1-2 and V is TRBV6-5; TCRdb's D gene call, TRBD1, goes unchecked for lack of DNA. The sequence came from a human donor with ulcerative colitis or Crohn's disease, or a healthy co-twin of an affected twin (not recorded which). The sample was blood. The CDR3 region is CASSLGAWYGYTF.